This T cell receptor (beta chain) originates from a study of blood T cells in healthy people across ages (dated by TCRdb to about 2015). A note on the overall study: In model experiments, roughly one uniquely barcoded TCR beta cDNA molecule per two T cells was captured by template switching. Donors were grouped into four age groups: young (average approximately 16 years), middle-aged (less than 40), aged (around 62) and long-lived (roughly 80). To avoid experimental bias, donors of different ages were spread randomly across the sequencing lanes. The study analyzed two additional independent replicas of 1 million unique cDNA reads from the same blood draw for two donors, one aged 18 to 29 and one aged 80 or older. To track age-related changes in TCR beta repertoire diversity, the study relied on deep sequencing normalized with unique cDNA molecular identifiers. Results the study describes overall, beyond this receptor: Observed TCR beta diversity correlated strongly with the percentage of naive T cells measured by flow cytometry. Conclusive comparison of naive and antigen-experienced compartments was prevented by the profiling of bulk unsorted PBMCs. Because donor CMV infection status was unknown, age-related changes in expanded clonotypes were potentially confounded. Estimates of total diversity from one million sequenced T cells were regarded as lower bounds and underestimates. Observed TCR beta diversity per million T cells fell roughly linearly with age, and a significant reduction was already apparent by age around 44. Compared with the aged group, the long-lived group had more naive CD4+ T cells, fewer expanded clones and increased TCR diversity, suggesting age selection.

The 35 to 40 donors, aged 6 to 90 years, were systemically healthy Caucasian individuals from Russia. Each donor gave approximately 10 milliliters of peripheral blood, collected into EDTA-treated Vacutainer tubes. Ficoll-Paque density-gradient centrifugation was used to isolate PBMCs, with at least 7 million obtained per sample. Total RNA was extracted from PBMCs with Trizol reagent, with at least 5.5 micrograms obtained per sample. For every donor, an aliquot of PBMCs went through flow cytometry to measure the percentages of naive CD45RAhigh/CD27high T cells. The library was built by means of 5' RACE. Sequencing relied on an Illumina HiSeq 2500. A second roughly 7 to 11 cycle PCR used a sample-barcoded 5' primer and a J-beta primer mix. Each TCR beta cDNA molecule received a unique molecular identifier from a template-switch 5' adaptor carrying 12 random nucleotides. Each sample yielded at least 3 million CDR3-containing paired-end reads. First-strand cDNA synthesis was performed from all RNA using the Mint cDNA synthesis kit, with priming by a TRBC-specific oligonucleotide. All cDNA was treated with uracil-DNA glycosylase and then went through a first 18-cycle PCR with the universal primers M1SS and BC2_uni_R. The paper's data handling went like this. For normalization, 1 million high-quality reads were randomly selected from each sample, with every read carrying a distinct molecular identifier. Reads sharing molecular identifiers were discarded rather than binned into consensus sequences. MiTCR, with a Q25 quality threshold and the strictest error-elimination algorithm, was used for CDR3 identification, clonotype clustering and error correction. Lower-bound total TCR beta diversity was estimated with a nonparametric unseen species model using Euler transformation. TCRdb redid the processing of the public reads, applying fastp at Q25 and MiXCR, and retained in-frame beta chains. Every distinct CDR3 protein forms one entry, paired with its most common genes and DNA. The V and J calls and clone size come from TCRdb's table, not from the authors' own analysis. This sample gives hundreds of thousands of distinct CDR3 sequences in total; around three fifths of them show up just once. The biggest ten clones account for 20% to 30% of the sample.

Remarks on this clonotype: Its antigen has not been determined. No clone much larger than this one lies a single base away; base qualities are absent.

The germline V gene (reference sequence) sets CDR1 to LGHDT and CDR2 to YNNKEL. V and J lose 2 bases and 4 bases, and a span of 8 bases separates them. The cysteine opens and the phenylalanine closes a CDR3 of 13 amino acids. Only the CDR3 DNA stays, 39 bases, in frame from base 1. The chain uses TRBV3-1 and TRBJ1-2; a confident D gene designation cannot be given. The sequencing sample was made of blood. The TCR originated in a middle-aged man in good health. The CDR3 sequence is CASSQQKLYGYTF. The nucleotide sequence reads as follows: TGTGCCAGCAGCCAACAGAAGCTCTATGGCTACACCTTC.